A single sample is the source of the 25 T cell receptor beta chains below, sequenced in a study of identical twins. TCRdb independently ran MiXCR on the 5' RACE reads; one entry per CDR3 protein. The sample carries hundreds of thousands of distinct CDR3 sequences, approximately 6.1% recorded once. The sequenced sample was naive T cells sorted from blood. The receptors derive from a man aged 18 to 30 in good health.

This clonotype has at least ten counts. The CDR3 is CASSYGGRETQYF. CDR3 sequence (DNA): TGTGCCAGCAGTTATGGCGGGAGGGAGACCCAGTACTTC. The V and J genes are TRBV6-2 or TRBV6-3 and TRBJ2-5; 8 bases are a match to TRBD2. There are 13 residues in the CDR3. Germline lookup yields CDR1 MNHEY and CDR2 SVGEGT. V shed 3 bases and J 5 bases; nucleotides not matched to a gene: 2.

The J gene is TRBJ2-4, the V gene TRBV30, with D hard to call. Germline V gene data show CDR1 as GTSNPN and CDR2 as SVGIG (reference sequence). V gave up 3 bases and J gave up 4 bases, with 10 bases separating them. This CDR3 has 13 residues. CDR3 sequence reads: CAWSRDTKNIQYF. CDR3 in DNA: TGTGCCTGGAGCCGCGACACAAAAAACATTCAGTACTTC.

This clonotype was seen more than once but under ten times. The chain combines TRBV12-3 or TRBV12-4 with TRBJ2-7; TRBD2 agrees at 8 bases. J gave up 5 bases and V 1 base, and 7 bases lay outside the gene matches. CDR3 length: 15 amino acids. In nucleotides, the CDR3 is TGTGCCAGCAGTTTAGGAGCGGGAGCGGATGACGAGCAGTACGTC. Translation: CASSLGAGADDEQYV.

This clonotype was seen many times. The V call is TRBV21-1, the J call TRBJ2-1. TRBV21-1 is flagged as a pseudogene. The CDR3 spans 12 residues. The CDR3 is CASKVVYNEQFF. The CDR3 DNA is TGTGCCAGCAAGGTAGTCTACAATGAGCAGTTCTTC.

The CDR3 region has the DNA TGTGCCAGCTCACGGCAGGACAGGGGATATGAAAAACTGTTTTTT. The encoded protein is CASSRQDRGYEKLFF. The V gene is TRBV18, the J gene TRBJ1-4, with 9 bases that match TRBD1. V gave up 4 bases and J gave up 6 bases; unmatched junction bases: 6. Germline values: CDR1 KGHSH, CDR2 LQKENI. This CDR3 is 15 amino acids long.

The rearrangement joins TRBV7-9 to TRBJ2-7, with unresolved D. With 5 bases removed from V and 5 bases from J, the gap between germline ends came to 13 bases. Germline V CDR1 and CDR2: SEHNR, FQNEAQ (reference sequence). There are 13 residues in the CDR3. The CDR3 DNA is TGTGCCAGCAGCCCAAACATAGGGAACGAGCAGTACTTC. It is translated as CASSPNIGNEQYF.

This clonotype was seen ten or more times. Written as DNA, the CDR3 is TGTGCCAGCAGCTTAAGGGCCCGAGTCAGGACTATCACAGATACGCAGTATTTT. Translated: CASSLRARVRTITDTQYF. The rearrangement uses TRBV11-1 and TRBJ2-3; weak D call: TRBD2 (6 bases). Germline CDR1 is SGHAT and CDR2 is FQDESV (reference sequence). The CDR3 has 18 residues. V shed 2 bases and J shed 2 bases, with 20 bases lying between them. Full variable domain (remainder filled in from reference TRBV11-1 and TRBJ2-3): EAEVAQSPRYKITEKSQAVAFWCDPISGHATLYWYRQILGQGPELLVQFQDESVVDDSQLPKDRFSAERLKGVDSTLKIQPAELGDSAMYLCASSLRARVRTITDTQYFGPGTRLTVL.

The chain uses TRBV5-6 and TRBJ1-5; 8 bases match TRBD1. The CDR3 extends over 16 amino acids. The ends lost 0 bases at V and 1 base at J; junction bases unmatched: 3. CDR1 and CDR2 (germline): SGHDT, YYEEEE. The CDR3 is CASSLGTGKSNQPQHF. The DNA for the CDR3 is TGTGCCAGCAGCTTGGGGACAGGGAAGAGCAATCAGCCCCAGCATTTT.

CDR3 nucleotides: TGCAGTGCTAGAGAGGGGAGCGGGGTCCGGACAGATACGCAGTATTTT. It specifies CSAREGSGVRTDTQYF. The rearrangement uses TRBV20-1 and TRBJ2-3, with TRBD2 identical over 7 bases. The CDR3 length is 16 residues. The germline V gene encodes CDR1 DFQATT and CDR2 SNEGSKA (reference sequence). Unmatched junction bases numbered 9, after V lost 0 bases and J lost 3 bases.

Turning to this clonotype: This may come from a read error, since a much larger clone is one base off. The chain combines TRBV20-1 with TRBJ2-3; tentative D call: TRBD1 (5 bases). The germline CDR1 and CDR2 sequences are DFQATT and SNEGSKA (reference sequence). This CDR3 is 15 amino acids long. Here the CDR3 DNA reads TGCAGTGCTAGAGATGAGAGACAGAGCCAGTATACGCAGTTTTTT. It encodes CSARDERQSQYTQFF.

Ten or more counts support this clonotype. V is TRBV4-1 and J is TRBJ1-1; D uncertain. In germline, CDR1 is MGHRA, CDR2 YSYEKL. The CDR3 sequence is 14 residues long. The V gene lost 5 bases and the J gene lost 2 bases, with 12 bases spanning the gap. The CDR3 DNA reads TGCGCCAGCAGCGAAGGCCTTTCTAACACTGAAGCTTTCTTT. This codes for CASSEGLSNTEAFF.

This clonotype was seen repeatedly, ten times or more. V and J are TRBV20-1 and TRBJ1-6; maybe TRBD1 (6 bases). V was trimmed by 0 bases and J by 3 bases, leaving 15 bases between them. The CDR3 runs 17 residues. Germline V gene data show CDR1 as DFQATT and CDR2 as SNEGSKA (reference sequence). The CDR3 protein is CSARDWGTGIYNSPLHF. CDR3 nucleotide sequence: TGCAGTGCTAGAGATTGGGGAACAGGGATCTATAATTCACCCCTCCACTTT.

Many counts were recorded for this clonotype. A junction end diverges from the germline sequence, so it may reflect a read error. V and J are TRBV4-3 and TRBJ2-3; tentative D call: TRBD1 (6 bases). This CDR3 has 12 amino acids. The germline CDR1 and CDR2 sequences are LGHNA and YSLEER. For the CDR3, the DNA is TGTGCCAGCAGCCAAGGGGGAGATACGCAGTATTTT. Its translation: CASSQGGDTQYF.

This clonotype was counted at least ten times. This chain connects TRBV7-2 to TRBJ2-3; D is perhaps TRBD1 or TRBD2 (5 bases each). Trimming removed 5 bases at V and 6 bases at J, with 21 bases between. This CDR3 has 16 residues. Germline CDR1 is SGHTA and CDR2 is FQGNSA. CDR3 sequence (DNA): TGTGCCAGCAGCCGCTCTCTTACTTACGGGACGGATACGCAGTATTTT. Translation: CASSRSLTYGTDTQYF.

This clonotype came up many times. This sequence joins TRBV20-1 and TRBJ1-1; D is unclear. CDR1 and CDR2 (germline): DFQATT, SNEGSKA (reference sequence). The CDR3 is made up of 9 amino acids. The CDR3 sequence is CSVSTEAFF. The DNA for the CDR3 is TGCAGCGTATCCACTGAAGCTTTCTTT.

There are a few counts of this clonotype. This rearrangement joins TRBV6-1 to TRBJ1-2, with TRBD1 as a possible D gene (5 bases). The CDR3 contains 13 residues. Germline CDR1 and CDR2: MNHNS and SASEGT. The V and J ends lost 6 bases and 6 bases respectively, with 14 bases between them. CDR3 DNA: TGTGCCAGCAGGCTCCGGGGGTTGGATGGCTACACCTTC. It translates to CASRLRGLDGYTF.

This clonotype occurred many times. The genes are TRBV5-1 and TRBJ2-7, with D maybe TRBD1 (6 bases). Trimming pared 5 bases from V and 0 bases from J, leaving 12 bases between. Germline V gives CDR1 SGHRS, CDR2 YFSETQ. This CDR3 spans 14 amino acids. In nucleotides, the CDR3 is TGCGCCAGCAGGCCGGGACACATCTCCTACGAGCAGTACTTC. Residues: CASRPGHISYEQYF.

In its sample, this clonotype was seen many times. The chain has TRBV6-5 and TRBJ2-1; no clear D gene. CDR3 length: 16 residues. Deletions cut 2 bases from V and 8 bases from J, with 19 bases between. The germline gives CDR1 MNHEY, CDR2 SVGAGI. The CDR3, as DNA: TGTGCCAGCAGTTACCCGGACGATTTTCCGTCCCATGAGCAGTTCTTC. Translation gives CASSYPDDFPSHEQFF.

This clonotype was recorded a few times. The chain links TRBV11-2 to TRBJ2-7, with 8 bases lining up with TRBD1. Germline V gene data show CDR1 as SGHAT and CDR2 as FQNNGV. This CDR3 is built from 15 residues. V was clipped by 0 bases and J by 1 base; unmatched bases: 2. CDR3 residues: CASSLDRGPSYEQYV. CDR3 coding DNA: TGTGCCAGCAGCTTAGACAGGGGGCCTTCCTACGAGCAGTACGTC.

This clonotype came up many times. The genes are TRBV4-1 and TRBJ2-1; D might be TRBD2 (5 bases). The CDR3 loop spans 17 amino acids. Trimming left V 1 base short and J 4 bases short, with 17 bases between. Germline V gene lookup returns CDR1 MGHRA and CDR2 YSYEKL. The CDR3 region is CASSQVGRGSAYNEQFF. The CDR3 DNA is TGCGCCAGCAGCCAAGTCGGCAGAGGGAGCGCGTACAATGAGCAGTTCTTC.

The chain joins TRBV27 to TRBJ2-1; D might be TRBD2 (6 bases). V gave up 5 bases and J gave up 0 bases, with 11 bases separating them. This CDR3 comprises 15 residues. Germline lookup yields CDR1 MNHEY and CDR2 SMNVEV (reference sequence). CDR3 coding DNA: TGTGCCAGCAGTCAGGAGGGGAGCTCCTACAATGAGCAGTTCTTC. Translating it yields CASSQEGSSYNEQFF.

This clonotype came up many times. The rearrangement links TRBV6-5 to TRBJ2-3, with D hard to call. CDR1 and CDR2 (germline): MNHEY, SVGAGI. The ends were cut back, 2 bases at V and 6 bases at J, with 12 bases in the middle. CDR3 length: 14 amino acids. CDR3 nucleotide sequence: TGTGCCAGCAGTTACAGGCAGTCCGGGGATACGCAGTATTTT. It yields the protein CASSYRQSGDTQYF.

In this sample, this clonotype turned up a few times. The rearrangement joins TRBV20-1 to TRBJ2-7, with D unclear. This CDR3 has 14 residues. V lost 0 bases and J lost 3, with 12 bases in between. Looked up from germline, CDR1 is DFQATT and CDR2 is SNEGSKA (reference sequence). CDR3 coding DNA: TGCAGTGCTAGAGATAGGCAATGGCACTACGAGCAGTACTTC. Protein: CSARDRQWHYEQYF.

A word on this clonotype: Lacking the conserved final phenylalanine or tryptophan, this CDR3 likely reflects a read error. This chain uses TRBV7-2 with TRBJ2-1; TRBD2 matches at 8 bases. V dropped 4 bases and J dropped 4; count of bases not matched to a gene: 9. CDR1 and CDR2 from the germline V gene are SGHTA and FQGNSA. The CDR3 length is 16 residues. CDR3 sequence: CASSSRTSNLYNEQFS. The CDR3 coding sequence is TGTGCCAGCAGCTCCAGGACTAGCAACCTATACAATGAGCAGTTCTCC.

The rearrangement uses TRBV5-1 and TRBJ2-5, with D possibly being TRBD2 (5 bases). In germline, CDR1 is SGHRS, CDR2 YFSETQ. V was trimmed by 2 bases and J by 4 bases, leaving 9 bases between them. The CDR3 runs to 13 residues. In DNA, the CDR3 is TGCGCCAGCAGCTTCGAGGGCGCAGAGACCCAGTACTTC. It codes for CASSFEGAETQYF.